These 32 T cell receptor beta chains were sequenced from one sample in a study of T cell responses to AZD1222 COVID-19 vaccine. Sequencing was performed with immunoSEQ multiplex PCR; in TCRdb, only in-frame clones are kept and a portion is missing. Counted here are 97,000 or so clones, roughly 86% occurring once; the ten biggest clones make up approximately 5%. The specimen was peripheral blood, collected on day 0 of AZD1222 vaccination. The receptors stem from an adult in good health.

The rearrangement uses TRBV5-6 and TRBJ1-4; 12 positions agree with TRBD1. Trimming took 4 bases from V and 5 from J; bases not matched to a gene: 6. CDR3 length: 16 amino acids. Germline CDR1 and CDR2: SGHDT and YYEEEE. CDR3 in amino acids: CASSGGQGAMNEKLFF. The CDR3 DNA sequence: TGTGCCAGCAGCGGGGGACAGGGGGCAATGAATGAAAAACTGTTTTTT.

The chain uses TRBV15 and TRBJ2-7; D uncertain. V was trimmed by 2 bases and J by 3 bases, leaving 5 bases between them. This CDR3 is 12 amino acids long. Germline CDR1 is LNHNV and CDR2 is YYDKDF (reference sequence). The CDR3 bases are TGTGCCACCAGCAGAAACGTCTACGAGCAGTACTTC. Encoded protein: CATSRNVYEQYF.

V gene TRBV5-1 combines with J gene TRBJ1-5, with 9 bases aligning to TRBD1. This CDR3 has 16 residues. With V trimmed by 1 base and J by 3 bases, 5 bases remained unmatched. The V gene's germline CDR1 is SGHRS and CDR2 YFSETQ. The CDR3 here is CASSLTGTGPNQPQHF. CDR3 coding DNA: TGCGCCAGCAGCTTGACTGGGACAGGGCCCAATCAGCCCCAGCATTTT.

The chain has TRBV2 and TRBJ2-7; TRBD1 agrees at 12 bases. The CDR3 consists of 15 residues. The germline gives CDR1 SNHLY, CDR2 FYNNEI. Trimming removed 4 bases from V and 3 bases from J; junction bases left unmatched: 4. The DNA of the CDR3 is TGTGCCAGCAGTGGCGGGACAGGGGGCAACTACGAGCAGTACTTC. It specifies CASSGGTGGNYEQYF.

V is TRBV7-9 and J is TRBJ2-3; 9 bases fit TRBD2. CDR1 is SEHNR and CDR2 is FQNEAQ in the germline V gene (reference sequence). This CDR3 is built from 15 residues. Germline trimming cut 5 bases from V and 5 bases from J; bases unmatched to any gene: 8. The CDR3 bases are TGTGCCAGCAGCCCCAGCGGGGGGTTTTTAGATACGCAGTATTTT. Its translation: CASSPSGGFLDTQYF.

The chain couples TRBV19 to TRBJ1-2; D is uncertain. Germline V gives CDR1 LNHDA, CDR2 SQIVND (reference sequence). The V gene lost 2 bases and the J gene lost 2 bases, with 12 bases spanning the gap. The CDR3 consists of 15 residues. The CDR3 is CASSITAGGNYGYTF. As DNA, the CDR3 is TGTGCCAGTAGTATAACTGCGGGCGGAAACTATGGCTACACCTTC.

The chain couples TRBV10-3 to TRBJ2-1; 8 bases match TRBD2. The CDR3 totals 15 residues. Germline-derived CDR1 and CDR2 are ENHRY and SYGVKD. The CDR3 region has the DNA TGTGCTATACGGGGGGGAGGGCTGATCTACAATGAGCAGTTCTTC. Its translation: CAIRGGGLIYNEQFF.

The chain couples TRBV6-5 to TRBJ1-1, with D perhaps TRBD1 (6 bases). The CDR3 spans 15 residues. Trimming took off 6 bases at V and 5 bases at J, with 19 bases between the two ends. The germline gives CDR1 MNHEY, CDR2 SVGAGI. The CDR3 nucleotides are TGTGCCAGCAGCCTTAGTGGGGGGCTGAGGACTGAAGCTTTCTTT. It yields the protein CASSLSGGLRTEAFF.

The V and J genes are TRBV7-9 and TRBJ2-3; a weak D match, TRBD1 (6 bases). There are 14 residues in the CDR3. The V end lost 1 base, the J end lost 7 bases, and 12 bases lay between the germline ends. Germline loops: CDR1 SEHNR, CDR2 FQNEAQ (reference sequence). The DNA of the CDR3 is TGTGCCAGCAGCTTAGAACAGGGCAGGAATACGCAGTATTTT. Translating gives CASSLEQGRNTQYF.

The rearrangement links TRBV28 to TRBJ2-2, with D perhaps matching TRBD1 (6 bases). CDR3 length: 16 amino acids. Germline CDR1 reads MDHEN; CDR2 reads SYDVKM. Trimming removed 2 bases at V and 0 bases at J, with 10 bases between. The CDR3 region has the DNA TGTGCCAGCAGTTTAGTTGGGGGCGCGAACACCGGGGAGCTGTTTTTT. Translated, it gives CASSLVGGANTGELFF.

The genes are TRBV4-2 and TRBJ2-1; 8 positions agree with TRBD2. V dropped 1 base and J dropped 10; count of bases not matched to a gene: 0. Germline CDR1 is LGHNA and CDR2 is YNFKEQ. The CDR3 totals 12 residues. The CDR3 protein is CASSQAGGEQFF. As DNA, the CDR3 is TGTGCCAGCAGCCAAGCGGGAGGGGAGCAGTTCTTC.

J is TRBJ2-5 and V is TRBV6-5, with no clear D. Deletions cut 4 bases from V and 1 base from J, with 10 bases between. The CDR3 loop spans 14 amino acids. Germline loops: CDR1 MNHEY, CDR2 SVGAGI. The CDR3 sequence is CASSSLGGQETQYF. CDR3 nucleotide sequence: TGTGCCAGCAGTTCTCTTGGCGGCCAAGAGACCCAGTACTTC.

The J gene is TRBJ2-5, the V gene TRBV5-1, with 13 bases aligning to TRBD2. The CDR3 is made up of 16 amino acids. Trimming cost V 0 bases and J 2 bases; bases outside gene matches: 1. Germline V CDR1 and CDR2: SGHRS, YFSETQ. The CDR3 spells CASSLGGLAGQETQYF. CDR3 DNA sequence: TGCGCCAGCAGCTTGGGGGGACTAGCGGGACAAGAGACCCAGTACTTC.

This rearrangement joins TRBV2 to TRBJ2-7; a weak D match, TRBD1 (6 bases). Germline V lookup: CDR1 SNHLY, CDR2 FYNNEI. This CDR3 region has 14 residues. Trimming took off 7 bases at V and 3 bases at J, with 16 bases between the two ends. The CDR3 region is CASNPLGQLYEQYF. The CDR3 nucleotides are TGTGCCAGCAACCCTCTCGGACAGCTCTACGAGCAGTACTTC.

The rearrangement joins TRBV25-1 to TRBJ1-6; D perhaps matches TRBD1 (5 bases). V shed 8 bases and J shed 7 bases, with 12 bases lying between them. This CDR3 has 13 residues. Germline V lookup: CDR1 MGHDK, CDR2 SYGVNS. The CDR3 DNA is TGTGCCAGCTCCCGGGACGTCAATTCACCCCTCCACTTT. This translates into CASSRDVNSPLHF.

The chain recombines TRBV28 with TRBJ1-1; a possible D gene is TRBD1 (5 bases). Germline V gene sequence: CDR1 MDHEN, CDR2 SYDVKM. CDR3 length: 17 residues. Trimming cost V 2 bases and J 4 bases, with 20 bases left between them. The CDR3 DNA reads as TGTGCCAGCAGTTTACAAGGGGAGGGCAGGGTAAGCACTGAAGCTTTCTTT. Its protein product is CASSLQGEGRVSTEAFF.

This rearrangement joins TRBV27 to TRBJ1-5; D is unresolved. The ends were cut back, 2 bases at V and 3 bases at J, with 2 bases in the middle. There are 12 residues in the CDR3. Germline CDR1 is MNHEY and CDR2 is SMNVEV (reference sequence). The CDR3 sequence: CASSLNNQPQHF. In DNA form, the CDR3 reads TGTGCCAGCAGTTTAAACAATCAGCCCCAGCATTTT.

The genes are TRBV7-3 and TRBJ2-3; no firm D call. Trimming took off 2 bases at V and 0 bases at J, with 21 bases between the two ends. The CDR3 runs 19 residues. Germline V gene data show CDR1 as SGHTA and CDR2 as FQGTGA. The DNA of the CDR3 is TGTGCCAGCAGCTTATTAGCCACGGGCTTGGATCCTAGCACAGATACGCAGTATTTT. Translation: CASSLLATGLDPSTDTQYF. The complete variable domain, with remaining parts taken from reference TRBV7-3 and TRBJ2-3, reads GAGVSQTPSNKVTEKGKYVELRCDPISGHTALYWYRQSLGQGPEFLIYFQGTGAADDSGLPNDRFFAVRPEGSVSTLKIQRTERGDSAVYLCASSLLATGLDPSTDTQYFGPGTRLTVL.

The chain joins TRBV11-2 to TRBJ2-1; D is unresolved. This CDR3 has 13 residues. Germline V lookup: CDR1 SGHAT, CDR2 FQNNGV. The V end lost 1 base, the J end lost 6 bases, and 7 bases lay between the germline ends. The CDR3 DNA reads as TGTGCCAGCAGCTTAGTTTGGGGCAATGAGCAGTTCTTC. Its protein product is CASSLVWGNEQFF.

V is TRBV4-3 and J is TRBJ1-5; D is perhaps TRBD1 (5 bases). Germline CDR1 and CDR2: LGHNA and YSLEER. The CDR3 runs 16 residues. V gave up 1 base and J gave up 7 bases, with 17 bases separating them. CDR3 sequence (DNA): TGCGCCAGCAGCCAAGCGATAGGAGGGGCAACCCAGCCCCAGCATTTT. It encodes CASSQAIGGATQPQHF.

The V and J genes are TRBV7-2 and TRBJ2-3, with no clear D. Looked up from germline, CDR1 is SGHTA and CDR2 is FQGNSA. The CDR3 runs 14 residues. The V end was cut by 5 bases, the J end by 0 bases, with 9 bases between. The CDR3 DNA sequence: TGTGCCAGCAGCCGGACCGTAAGCACAGATACGCAGTATTTT. It encodes CASSRTVSTDTQYF.

V and J are TRBV6-2 or TRBV6-3 and TRBJ1-6; no reliable D call. V lost 5 bases to trimming and J lost 2 bases, with 4 bases between them. CDR1 is MNHEY, CDR2 SVGEGT, per germline. This CDR3 has 13 amino acids. CDR3 region: CASSGAYNSPLHF. The CDR3 nucleotides read TGTGCCAGCAGTGGGGCCTATAATTCACCCCTCCACTTT.

The chain combines TRBV27 with TRBJ1-6, with 10 bases aligning to TRBD1. This CDR3 has 16 amino acids. Germline assignment: CDR1 MNHEY and CDR2 SMNVEV (reference sequence). The J segment lost 0 bases and the V segment lost 6 bases, leaving 2 bases of the junction unmatched. As DNA, the CDR3 is TGTGCCAGCAGGGGACAGGGGAGCTCCTATAATTCACCCCTCCACTTT. Protein product: CASRGQGSSYNSPLHF.

The chain is built from TRBV6-1 and TRBJ1-5; 8 bases are a match to TRBD1. CDR3 length equals 18 residues. Per the germline V gene, CDR1 is MNHNS and CDR2 is SASEGT. Germline trimming cut 4 bases from V and 0 bases from J; bases unmatched to any gene: 11. In DNA form, the CDR3 reads TGTGCCAGCAGTGCCCCTCGGGACAGGACTTATAGCAATCAGCCCCAGCATTTT. Protein: CASSAPRDRTYSNQPQHF.

As DNA, the CDR3 is TGCGCCAGCAGCCAAGCAGACAACGACGCCTACGAGCAGTACTTC. This gives the protein CASSQADNDAYEQYF. This sequence joins TRBV4-1 and TRBJ2-7; D remains unclear. Germline V CDR1 and CDR2: MGHRA, YSYEKL. Between the trimmed V and J ends, which lost 1 base and 2 bases, there was a span of 12 bases. CDR3 length equals 15 residues.

The rearrangement joins TRBV11-3 to TRBJ2-5, with TRBD2 matching over 8 bases. CDR3 size: 16 residues. V lost 1 base to trimming and J lost 1 base; unmatched junction nucleotides: 5. Germline V CDR1 and CDR2: SGHNT, YENEEA. The CDR3 DNA follows: TGTGCCAGCAGCTTAGGCTTCAGCGGGGGCCAAGAGACCCAGTACTTC. Amino acids: CASSLGFSGGQETQYF. Full variable domain (remainder filled in from reference TRBV11-3 and TRBJ2-5): EAGVVQSPRYKIIEKKQPVAFWCNPISGHNTLYWYLQNLGQGPELLIRYENEEAVDDSQLPKDRFSAERLKGVDSTLKIQPAELGDSAVYLCASSLGFSGGQETQYFGPGTRLLVL.

The chain uses TRBV10-3 and TRBJ2-7, with TRBD1 matching over 8 bases. Germline CDR1 is ENHRY and CDR2 is SYGVKD. The V segment lost 10 bases and the J segment 6 bases; nucleotides outside the gene matches: 14. The CDR3 sequence is 14 residues long. Written as DNA, the CDR3 is TGTGCCACTACGGGGGCGGACAGGGAGTTCGAGCAGTACTTC. It codes for CATTGADREFEQYF.

The chain couples TRBV7-8 to TRBJ2-5, with 8 positions matching TRBD2. Germline V gene lookup returns CDR1 SGHVS and CDR2 FQNEAQ. V shed 4 bases and J 4 bases; nucleotides not matched to a gene: 8. The length of the CDR3 is 15 residues. CDR3 bases: TGTGCCAGCAGCTACCGTAGCGGGAACTCAGAGACCCAGTACTTC. Its translation is CASSYRSGNSETQYF.

The sample holds many counts of this clone. The chain joins TRBV4-2 to TRBJ1-3, with 8 bases lining up with TRBD1. This CDR3 spans 13 amino acids. Germline CDR1 LGHNA, CDR2 YNFKEQ. J lost 4 bases, V lost 6 bases, and 2 bases had no gene match. The CDR3: CASRTGAGNTIYF. The CDR3 DNA sequence: TGTGCCAGCAGGACAGGGGCAGGAAACACCATATATTTT.

V and J are TRBV11-1 and TRBJ2-3, with 9 nucleotides matching TRBD2. Germline CDR1 SGHAT, CDR2 FQDESV (reference sequence). This CDR3 comprises 15 residues. The V segment lost 6 bases and the J segment 1 base; nucleotides outside the gene matches: 5. For the CDR3, the DNA is TGTGCCAGCAGATCCAGCGGGAGGCGCACAGATACGCAGTATTTT. Protein product: CASRSSGRRTDTQYF.

The V and J genes are TRBV9 and TRBJ1-1, with TRBD1 identical over 12 bases. Germline V gene lookup returns CDR1 SGDLS and CDR2 YYNGEE. Trimming at V came to 1 base and at J to 0 bases, leaving 10 bases not matched to a gene. The CDR3 loop spans 19 amino acids. The CDR3 loop is CASSVRGQGARGLNTEAFF. The CDR3 coding sequence is TGTGCCAGCAGCGTAAGGGGACAGGGGGCGAGGGGATTGAACACTGAAGCTTTCTTT.

This chain joins TRBV7-2 and TRBJ2-1; D perhaps matches TRBD2 (6 bases). Germline V gives CDR1 SGHTA, CDR2 FQGNSA. The CDR3 has 15 amino acids. Trimming left V 5 bases short and J 2 bases short, with 13 bases between. The CDR3 coding sequence is TGTGCCAGCAGCCCTCTAGCGCAAACCTACAATGAGCAGTTCTTC. Its translation: CASSPLAQTYNEQFF.